The entry that follows covers one TCR beta chain sequence. This clonotype was observed at least ten times. The antigen it recognizes is unknown. Base quality data are lacking; no much larger clone is found one base away. The time point tag for this specimen amounts to: newly diagnosed GD, antithyroid drugs for less than 3 months. For both TCR sequencing and RNA sequencing, RNA was extracted from PBMCs in TRIzol. Graves' disease was diagnosed according to American Thyroid Association guidelines. The patients came from an endocrinology department in Xi'an, China. Each patient gave around 9 milliliters of peripheral blood, collected in an EDTA anticoagulant tube. PBMCs were isolated by Ficoll Paque Plus density gradient separation without further T cell sorting. An Agilent 2100 Bioanalyzer and agarose gel were used to check RNA quality, while a NanoDrop 2000 measured RNA concentration. Library preparation used multiplex PCR. These reads were obtained on an Illumina HiSeq 4000. To build TCR beta libraries, CDR3 regions were amplified by Arm-PCR using iRepertoire HTBI primers. PCR products were gel purified before sequencing. On the authors' methods: Gene usage analysis of CDR3 amino acid clonotypes relied on the 55 to 80 TRBV and 13 to 15 TRBJ segments identified across samples. COPE and FqMerger were used to merge the filtered high-quality paired reads into contigs. BLAST was used to align contigs to IMGT TRBV, TRBD and TRBJ reference genes, and CDR3 was defined according to IMGT. Highly expanded clones were defined as clonotypes with a frequency above 0.1%. Shannon entropy served as the measure of repertoire diversity, while the Gini coefficient captured V-J evenness. Clonotypes shared by more than one individual were considered public. TCRdb reanalyzed the raw reads on its own, using fastp at Q25 for trimming and MiXCR for clone calling, and kept in-frame beta chains. Each CDR3 protein appears once, grouped with its most common genes and DNA. V and J calls and clone size were set by TCRdb, not the authors. Recorded for this sample are 530,000 or so distinct CDR3 sequences; around an eighth of them occurred a single time. Of the sample, roughly 10% is held by the ten largest clones.

This record comes from a study of regulatory T cells in long-lasting Graves disease (dated by TCRdb to the early 2020s). Study-level background: Patients with newly diagnosed Graves' disease had been on antithyroid drugs for under 3 months. Patients with persistent Graves' disease were compared with patients with newly diagnosed Graves' disease using TCR sequencing and RNA sequencing of peripheral blood. The study took place in China and was registered as a clinical trial. TCR sequencing covered around 13 persistent and around 20 newly diagnosed Graves' disease patients, 33 samples in total.

In the germline V gene, CDR1 corresponds to ENHRY and CDR2 to SYGVKD. The CDR3 holds 14 amino acids from the cysteine to the phenylalanine. Of all the DNA, just the CDR3 is kept, 42 bases in frame from base 1. Compared with germline, V lacks 4 bases and J lacks 7 bases; bases without a gene match: 7. What the authors observed across the whole study: TRBV28, TRBJ1-2 and TRBJ2-5 were preferentially used in persistent disease, while TRBV20-1 and TRBJ2-1 were favored in newly diagnosed disease. The study examined only peripheral blood because the primary lesion, thyroid tissue, could not be accessed. Sequencing and analysis were limited to the TCR beta chain. Persistent Graves' disease patients showed lower TCR Shannon entropy and fewer highly expanded clones than newly diagnosed patients, suggesting clonal expansion. The authors noted that the small sample size was a limitation that may lower accuracy. Patients with persistent disease shared more public clonotypes (roughly 2,900) than newly diagnosed patients did (approximately 970).

These sequences were also reported in another study, on T cells in Graves' hyperthyroidism and ophthalmopathy. As that second study puts it: A patient counted as having stable Graves' hyperthyroidism if no progression to ophthalmopathy occurred over 18 months of follow-up. Hyperthyroidism patients were aged 18 to 65 years and newly diagnosed, with disease duration of less than 2 months. The study excluded patients with uncontrolled infections, other autoimmune diseases, pregnancy or lactation. Diagnoses were based on clinical symptoms, serum thyroxine and TRAb, thyroid ultrasound and orbital computed tomography. A first-round RT-PCR of the TCR CDR3 used the HTBI primer set with the Qiagen OneStep RT-PCR kit. Most expanded thyroid clonotypes (frequency above 0.001) were also detected in blood, a finding suggesting that blood repertoires may reflect thyroid immune responses. A 13 V-J signature model separated ophthalmopathy from stable hyperthyroidism, with roughly 88% sensitivity and 81.08% specificity in cross-validation and 80%/75% in testing. During validation, the model predicted progression to ophthalmopathy a median of about 6.3 months ahead of onset, with around 65% sensitivity and roughly 75% specificity. A discovery cohort of about a hundred patients, 43 with Graves' ophthalmopathy and 57 with stable Graves' hyperthyroidism, was used to find distinguishing TCR V-J signatures. An independent validation cohort of around 20 hyperthyroidism patients and about 15 patients who later progressed to ophthalmopathy tested prospective prediction of ophthalmopathy. The 85 to 100 discovery patients were divided at random into training and test sets in a 7:3 ratio. In about six Graves' hyperthyroidism patients, the study also compared T-cell repertoires from thyroid tissue with T-cell repertoires from blood. Following sampling, methimazole starting at 30 mg daily was given to hyperthyroidism patients, and high-dose intravenous methylprednisolone was given to ophthalmopathy patients. The libraries were constructed in a second round of multiplex PCR and then size-selected and purified. Libraries were sequenced paired-end with 100 bp reads on an Illumina HiSeq2000. Raw data were processed with SOAPnuke, discarding reads with adapters, uncalled bases, mean Phred below 15, or no exact constant-primer or identifier match. High-quality paired reads were merged with COPE v1.2.5, and unique nucleotide sequences were defined as clonotypes. MiTCR v1.1 was used to align clonotypes to the IMGT TRBV, TRBD and TRBJ reference segments. Analysis was restricted to V-J combinations with a frequency above 0.0001, which covered roughly 99% of repertoires. A TCS score was defined as the ratio of F50 (clonal expansion) to E x V (chaos), with BLOSUM62-based TCRdist applied between CDR3 peptides within each V-J. Welch's t-statistics and random forest reduced around 520 V-J features to fewer than 15, which were used in a naive Bayes classifier (R e1071). No statistical method was used to set the sample size in advance, and investigators knew the group allocation. The paper reports TCR Vbeta CDR3 sequencing of over 120 peripheral blood samples: some 41 ophthalmopathy, under 85 hyperthyroidism and around 17 progressor patients.

The rearrangement combines TRBV10-3 with TRBJ1-1; 9 bases in the junction line up with TRBD1. The TCR sequence derives from a man aged 30 to 45 with Graves disease. Donor details come from another sample of the same person, matched by shared clones. The sample consisted of peripheral blood mononuclear cells (PBMCs), taken at new diagnosis, from a patient treated with antithyroid drugs. The CDR3 in this case is CAISADRGRYEAFF. The bases are TGTGCCATCAGTGCTGACAGGGGGAGATATGAAGCTTTCTTT.